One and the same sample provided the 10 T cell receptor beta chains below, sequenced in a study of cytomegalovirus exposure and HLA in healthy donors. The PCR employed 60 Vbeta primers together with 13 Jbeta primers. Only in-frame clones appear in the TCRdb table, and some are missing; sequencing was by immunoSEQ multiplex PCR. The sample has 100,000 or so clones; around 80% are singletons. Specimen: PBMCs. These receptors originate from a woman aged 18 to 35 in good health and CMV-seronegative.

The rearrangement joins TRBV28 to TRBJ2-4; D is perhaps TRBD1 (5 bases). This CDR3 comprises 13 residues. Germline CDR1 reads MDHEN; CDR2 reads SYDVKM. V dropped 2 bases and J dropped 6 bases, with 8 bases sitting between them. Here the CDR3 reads CASSLVQGNIQYF. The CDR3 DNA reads TGTGCCAGCAGTTTAGTTCAGGGAAACATTCAGTACTTC.

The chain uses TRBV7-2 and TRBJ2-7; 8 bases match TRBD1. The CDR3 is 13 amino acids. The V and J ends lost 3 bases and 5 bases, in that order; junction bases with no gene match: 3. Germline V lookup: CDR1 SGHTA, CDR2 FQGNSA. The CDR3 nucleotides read TGTGCCAGCAGCTTCTTACAGGGGGACGAGCAGTACTTC. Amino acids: CASSFLQGDEQYF.

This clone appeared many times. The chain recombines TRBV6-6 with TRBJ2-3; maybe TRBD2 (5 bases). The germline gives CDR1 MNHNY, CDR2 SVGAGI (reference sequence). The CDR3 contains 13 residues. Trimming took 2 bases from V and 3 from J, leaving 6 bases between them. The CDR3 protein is CASSYRETDTQYF. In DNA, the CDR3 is TGTGCCAGCAGTTACAGGGAGACAGATACGCAGTATTTT.

The chain's CDR3 is CASSLDSPVEAFF. Here the CDR3 DNA reads TGTGCCAGCAGCTTGGACAGCCCGGTTGAAGCTTTCTTT. The rearrangement joins TRBV5-4 to TRBJ1-1; the D is unclear. This CDR3 contains 13 residues. Per germline, CDR1 SGHNT and CDR2 YYREEE (reference sequence). Trimming cost V 0 bases and J 7 bases, with 10 bases left between them.

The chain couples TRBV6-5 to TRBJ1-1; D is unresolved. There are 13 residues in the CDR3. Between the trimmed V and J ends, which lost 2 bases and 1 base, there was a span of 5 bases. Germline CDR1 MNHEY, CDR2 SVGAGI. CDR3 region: CASSYLENTEAFF. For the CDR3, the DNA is TGTGCCAGCAGTTACCTAGAGAACACTGAAGCTTTCTTT.

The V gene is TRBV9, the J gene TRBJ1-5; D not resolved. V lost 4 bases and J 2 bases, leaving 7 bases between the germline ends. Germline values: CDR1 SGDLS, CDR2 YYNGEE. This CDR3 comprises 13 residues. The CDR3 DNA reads TGTGCCAGCAGCTCCCATGGCAATCAGCCCCAGCATTTT. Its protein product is CASSSHGNQPQHF.

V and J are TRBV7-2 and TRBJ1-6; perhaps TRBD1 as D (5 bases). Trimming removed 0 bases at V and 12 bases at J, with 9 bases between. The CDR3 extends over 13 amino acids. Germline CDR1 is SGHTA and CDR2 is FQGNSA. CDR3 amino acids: CASSLAGGRPLHF. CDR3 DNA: TGTGCCAGCAGCTTAGCCGGGGGGAGACCCCTCCACTTT.

This chain's CDR3 is CAWTGNERKLFF. The CDR3 DNA is TGTGCCTGGACAGGCAATGAAAGGAAACTGTTTTTT. This chain links TRBV30 with TRBJ1-4; D gene uncertain. The CDR3 has 12 amino acids. Germline values: CDR1 GTSNPN, CDR2 SVGIG (reference sequence). The V end lost 4 bases, the J end lost 11 bases, and 14 bases lay between the germline ends.

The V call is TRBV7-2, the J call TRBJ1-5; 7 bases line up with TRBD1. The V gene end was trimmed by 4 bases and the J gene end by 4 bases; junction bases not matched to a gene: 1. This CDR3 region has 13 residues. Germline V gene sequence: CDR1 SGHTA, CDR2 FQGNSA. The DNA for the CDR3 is TGTGCCAGCAGCTACAGGGGAAATCAGCCCCAGCATTTT. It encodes CASSYRGNQPQHF.

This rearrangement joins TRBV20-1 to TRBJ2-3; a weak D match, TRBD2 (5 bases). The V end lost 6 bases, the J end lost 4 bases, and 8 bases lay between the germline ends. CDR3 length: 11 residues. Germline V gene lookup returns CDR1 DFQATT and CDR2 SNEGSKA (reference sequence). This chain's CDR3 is CSALLADTQYF. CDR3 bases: TGCAGTGCCCTACTAGCAGATACGCAGTATTTT.